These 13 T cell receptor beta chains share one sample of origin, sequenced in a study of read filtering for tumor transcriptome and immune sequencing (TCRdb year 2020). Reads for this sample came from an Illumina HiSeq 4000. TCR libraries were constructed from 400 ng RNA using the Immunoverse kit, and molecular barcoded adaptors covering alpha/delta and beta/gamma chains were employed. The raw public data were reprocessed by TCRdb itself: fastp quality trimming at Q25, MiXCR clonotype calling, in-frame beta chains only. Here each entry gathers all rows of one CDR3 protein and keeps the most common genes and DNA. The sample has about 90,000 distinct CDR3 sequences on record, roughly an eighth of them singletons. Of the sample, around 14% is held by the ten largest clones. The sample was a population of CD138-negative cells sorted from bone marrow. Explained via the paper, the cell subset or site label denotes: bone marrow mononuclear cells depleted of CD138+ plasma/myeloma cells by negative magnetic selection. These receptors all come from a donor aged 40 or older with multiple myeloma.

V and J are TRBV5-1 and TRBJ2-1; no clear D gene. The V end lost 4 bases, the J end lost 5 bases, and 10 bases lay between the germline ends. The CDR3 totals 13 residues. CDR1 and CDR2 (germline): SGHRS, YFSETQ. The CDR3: CASSPGDHNEQFF. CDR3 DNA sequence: TGCGCCAGCAGCCCAGGTGATCACAATGAGCAGTTCTTC.

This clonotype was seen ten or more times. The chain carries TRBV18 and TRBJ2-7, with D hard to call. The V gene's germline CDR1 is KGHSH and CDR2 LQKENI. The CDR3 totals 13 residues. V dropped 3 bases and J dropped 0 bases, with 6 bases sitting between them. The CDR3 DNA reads TGTGCCAGCTCACCCCCCAGCTCCTACGAGCAGTACTTC. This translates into CASSPPSSYEQYF.

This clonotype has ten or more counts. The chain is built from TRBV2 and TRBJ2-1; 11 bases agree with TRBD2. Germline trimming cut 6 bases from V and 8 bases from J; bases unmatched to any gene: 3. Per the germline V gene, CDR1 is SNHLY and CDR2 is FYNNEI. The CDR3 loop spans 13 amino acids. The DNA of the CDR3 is TGTGCCAGCAGCGGGACTAGCGGCGATGAGCAGTTCTTC. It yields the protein CASSGTSGDEQFF.

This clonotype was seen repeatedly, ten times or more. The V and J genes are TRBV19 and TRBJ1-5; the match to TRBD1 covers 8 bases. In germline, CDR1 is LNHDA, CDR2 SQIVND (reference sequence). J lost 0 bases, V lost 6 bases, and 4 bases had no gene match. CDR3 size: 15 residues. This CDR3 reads CASSDRGVSNQPQHF. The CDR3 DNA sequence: TGTGCCAGTAGCGACAGGGGCGTTAGCAATCAGCCCCAGCATTTT.

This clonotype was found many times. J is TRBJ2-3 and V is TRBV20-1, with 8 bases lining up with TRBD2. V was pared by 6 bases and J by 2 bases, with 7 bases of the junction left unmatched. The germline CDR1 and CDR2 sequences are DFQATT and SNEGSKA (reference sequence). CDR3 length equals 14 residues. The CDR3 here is CSASLAAHTDTQYF. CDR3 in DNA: TGCAGTGCCTCACTAGCGGCCCACACAGATACGCAGTATTTT.

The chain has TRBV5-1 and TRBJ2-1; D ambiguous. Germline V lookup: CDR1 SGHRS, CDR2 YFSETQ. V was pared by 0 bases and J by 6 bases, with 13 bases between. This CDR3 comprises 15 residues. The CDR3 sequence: CASSLDGDPINEQFF. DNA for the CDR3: TGCGCCAGCAGCTTGGATGGAGATCCAATCAATGAGCAGTTCTTC.

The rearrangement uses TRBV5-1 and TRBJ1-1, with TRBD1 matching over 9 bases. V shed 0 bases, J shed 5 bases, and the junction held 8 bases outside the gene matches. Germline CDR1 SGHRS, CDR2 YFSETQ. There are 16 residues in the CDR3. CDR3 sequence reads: CASSLETGGWRTEAFF. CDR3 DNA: TGCGCCAGCAGCTTGGAAACAGGGGGCTGGAGGACTGAAGCTTTCTTT. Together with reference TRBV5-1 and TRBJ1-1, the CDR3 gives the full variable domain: KAGVTQTPRYLIKTRGQQVTLSCSPISGHRSVSWYQQTPGQGLQFLFEYFSETQRNKGNFPGRFSGRQFSNSRSEMNVSTLELGDSALYLCASSLETGGWRTEAFFGQGTRLTVV.

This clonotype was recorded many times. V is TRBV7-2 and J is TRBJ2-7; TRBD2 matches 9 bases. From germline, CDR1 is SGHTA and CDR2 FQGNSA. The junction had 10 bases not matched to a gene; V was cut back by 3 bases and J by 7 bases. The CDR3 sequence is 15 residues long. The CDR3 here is CASSFVAGGPGEQYF. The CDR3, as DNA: TGTGCCAGCAGCTTTGTTGCGGGAGGGCCTGGAGAGCAGTACTTC.

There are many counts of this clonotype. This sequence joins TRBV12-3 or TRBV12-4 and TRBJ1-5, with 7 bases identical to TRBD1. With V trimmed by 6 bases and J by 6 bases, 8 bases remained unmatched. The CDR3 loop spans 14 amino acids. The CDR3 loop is CASSKTGSRQPQHF. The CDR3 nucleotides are TGTGCCAGCAGCAAGACAGGGTCGCGTCAGCCCCAGCATTTT.

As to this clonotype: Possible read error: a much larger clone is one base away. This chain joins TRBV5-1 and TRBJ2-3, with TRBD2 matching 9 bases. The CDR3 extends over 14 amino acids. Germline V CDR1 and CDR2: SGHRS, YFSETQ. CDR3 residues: CTSRAGGRGDTQYF. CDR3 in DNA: TGCACCAGCAGGGCGGGAGGGCGAGGAGATACGCAGTATTTT.

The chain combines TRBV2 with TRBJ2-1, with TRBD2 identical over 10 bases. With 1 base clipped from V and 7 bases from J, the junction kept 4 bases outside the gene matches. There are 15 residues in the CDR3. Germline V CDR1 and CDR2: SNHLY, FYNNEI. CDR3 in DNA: TGTGCCAGCAGTGAAGAGGTAGCGGGAGGAAATGAGCAGTTCTTC. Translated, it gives CASSEEVAGGNEQFF.

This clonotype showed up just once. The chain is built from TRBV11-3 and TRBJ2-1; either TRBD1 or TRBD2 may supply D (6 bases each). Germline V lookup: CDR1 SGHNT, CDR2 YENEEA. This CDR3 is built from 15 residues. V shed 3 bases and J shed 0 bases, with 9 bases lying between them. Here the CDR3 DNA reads TGTGCCAGCAGCTTGGGGGGCAACTCCTACAATGAGCAGTTCTTC. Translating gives CASSLGGNSYNEQFF.

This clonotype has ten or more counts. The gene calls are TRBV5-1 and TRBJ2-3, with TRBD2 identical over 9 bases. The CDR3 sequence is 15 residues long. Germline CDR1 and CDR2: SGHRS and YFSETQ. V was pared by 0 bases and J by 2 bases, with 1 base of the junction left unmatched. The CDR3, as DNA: TGCGCCAGCAGCTTGGCTAGCGGGATCACAGATACGCAGTATTTT. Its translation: CASSLASGITDTQYF.